Below are 10 T cell receptor beta chains sequenced from a single sample in a study of blood T cells in healthy people across ages. It was with a sample-barcoded 5' primer and a J-beta primer mix that a second PCR of about 6 to 11 cycles was run. TCRdb ran MiXCR on the 5' RACE reads and lists one entry per CDR3 protein. Found here are about 1.1 million distinct CDR3 sequences, 30% to 40% of them singletons; the top ten hold roughly 14%. Input material: blood. Receptors originate from a man in his late teens or twenties in good health.

The sample holds many counts of this clonotype. CDR3 amino acids: CASSSGPSRTYNEQFF. CDR3 sequence (DNA): TGTGCCAGCAGCTCGGGACCGTCCCGTACTTACAATGAGCAGTTCTTC. The chain recombines TRBV3-1 with TRBJ2-1, with D tentatively TRBD1 or TRBD2 (5 bases each). Germline CDR1 is LGHDT and CDR2 is YNNKEL (reference sequence). V lost 5 bases and J 4 bases, leaving 18 bases between the germline ends. This CDR3 is 16 amino acids long.

This clonotype was counted a few times. V is TRBV24-1 and J is TRBJ2-1, with D possibly matching TRBD1 (6 bases). This CDR3 is built from 14 residues. Germline V gene data show CDR1 as KGHDR and CDR2 as SFDVKD. Deletions cut 8 bases from V and 0 bases from J, with 10 bases between. The CDR3 here is CATKGQSSYNEQFF. The CDR3, as DNA: TGTGCCACCAAAGGACAGAGCTCCTACAATGAGCAGTTCTTC.

This clonotype has just a few counts. The genes are TRBV7-9 and TRBJ2-5; weak D call: TRBD1 (5 bases). This CDR3 region has 15 residues. Trimming stripped 1 base from V and 5 bases from J, with 14 bases between. Germline CDR1 and CDR2: SEHNR and FQNEAQ (reference sequence). CDR3 protein: CASSLVLRVLETQYF. The CDR3 DNA follows: TGTGCCAGCAGCTTAGTGCTCAGGGTGTTGGAGACCCAGTACTTC.

In regard to this clonotype: Germline is not matched at one junction end, which may reflect a read error. The chain's CDR3 is CASSQATGNGQFF. The CDR3 DNA is TGTGCCAGCAGCCAAGCCACCGGCAATGGGCAGTTCTTC. The chain couples TRBV3-1 to TRBJ2-1; no definite D call. The CDR3 has 13 amino acids. The germline CDR1 and CDR2 sequences are LGHDT and YNNKEL (reference sequence).

This clonotype has a count of ten or more. This chain joins TRBV27 and TRBJ1-2; D gene unclear. The V gene lost 3 bases and the J gene lost 2 bases, with 7 bases spanning the gap. This CDR3 comprises 13 residues. Germline CDR1 and CDR2: MNHEY and SMNVEV (reference sequence). The CDR3 coding sequence is TGTGCCAGCAGTTTCGAAGGGAACTATGGCTACACCTTC. Its protein product is CASSFEGNYGYTF.

V gene TRBV4-2 combines with J gene TRBJ1-5; D may be TRBD1 (5 bases). Trimming pared 4 bases from V and 2 bases from J, leaving 15 bases between. The germline V gene encodes CDR1 LGHNA and CDR2 YNFKEQ. This CDR3 is built from 16 residues. The CDR3, as DNA: TGTGCCAGCAGCCGAGTAACCGGGGGGGGCAATCAGCCCCAGCATTTT. Translating gives CASSRVTGGGNQPQHF.

V is TRBV5-6 and J is TRBJ2-7; no reliable D call. This CDR3 has 14 residues. Germline values: CDR1 SGHDT, CDR2 YYEEEE. Trimming took 0 bases from V and 1 from J, leaving 8 bases between them. CDR3 sequence: CASSLDRLSYEQYF. CDR3 DNA: TGTGCCAGCAGCTTGGACCGGTTATCCTACGAGCAGTACTTC.

The V and J genes are TRBV20-1 and TRBJ1-6; weak D call: TRBD1 (6 bases). Germline values: CDR1 DFQATT, CDR2 SNEGSKA (reference sequence). CDR3 length: 14 residues. V was cut by 4 bases and J by 7 bases, with 14 bases left in between. CDR3 sequence: CSATPGHPNSPLHF. In DNA form, the CDR3 reads TGCAGTGCTACCCCGGGACACCCAAATTCACCCCTCCACTTT.

Only a few counts were recorded for this clonotype. The V gene is TRBV20-1, the J gene TRBJ2-5; 9 nucleotides match TRBD1. The J call may be in error: the DNA end matches TRBJ2-7 better. The CDR3 is 14 residues long. Germline lookup yields CDR1 DFQATT and CDR2 SNEGSKA (reference sequence). CDR3 DNA: TGCAGTGCGAGTCGGGACAGGGTAGCCTACGAGCAGTACTTC. Its translation: CSASRDRVAYEQYF.

The table lists this clonotype with many counts. This chain joins TRBV4-3 and TRBJ1-2; D is unresolved. The CDR3 sequence is 14 residues long. V lost 0 bases and J lost 4, with 9 bases in between. Germline V lookup: CDR1 LGHNA, CDR2 YSLEER. The CDR3 DNA is TGCGCCAGCAGCCAAGAAGTAGGACCCTATGGCTACACCTTC. This translates into CASSQEVGPYGYTF.